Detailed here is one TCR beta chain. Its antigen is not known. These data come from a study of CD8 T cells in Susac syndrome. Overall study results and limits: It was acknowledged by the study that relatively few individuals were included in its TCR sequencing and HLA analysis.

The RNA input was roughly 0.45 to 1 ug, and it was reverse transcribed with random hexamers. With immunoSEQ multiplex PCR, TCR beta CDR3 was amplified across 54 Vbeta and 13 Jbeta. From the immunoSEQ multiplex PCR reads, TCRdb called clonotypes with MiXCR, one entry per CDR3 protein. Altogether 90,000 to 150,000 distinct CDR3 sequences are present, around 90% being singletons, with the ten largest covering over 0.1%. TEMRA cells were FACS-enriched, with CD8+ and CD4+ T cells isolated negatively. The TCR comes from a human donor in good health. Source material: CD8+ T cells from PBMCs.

CDR3 loop: CSARDHSLPNYGYTF. CDR3 bases: TGCAGTGCTAGAGATCATTCGCTTCCGAACTATGGCTACACCTTC. The chain has TRBV20-1 and TRBJ1-2; D unresolved. This CDR3 is 15 amino acids long. Trimming took 0 bases from V and 2 from J, leaving 13 bases between them. The V gene's germline CDR1 is DFQATT and CDR2 SNEGSKA (reference sequence).